The table lists the clone carrying this T cell receptor beta chain with many counts. Its target is unknown. Unique molecular identifiers were affixed to discrete cDNA molecules within the library. From the RACE reads, TCRdb called clonotypes with MiXCR, one entry per CDR3 protein. Of fewer than 70,000 distinct CDR3 sequences detected, about 7% appear once; the ten largest clones hold over 1.5%. Germline CDR1 reads DFQATT; CDR2 reads SNEGSKA (reference sequence). V was trimmed by 6 bases and J by 4 bases, leaving 15 bases between them. The CDR3 sequence is 13 residues long. The entry originates in a study of human T cells and chemical hapten exposure. Study-wide points: TCRs above 1 in 1000 frequency did not change with DPC sensitization.

The time point was: pre-sensitization, week 0. Stated treatment: therapeutic diphenylcyclopropenone sensitization with weekly scalp DPC. The sequencing here drew on whole blood, taken in connection with sensitization to the hapten diphenylcyclopropenone (DPC). The sequence derives from a woman in her thirties with alopecia areata. Some clones in this sample may be carry-over from other donors' samples. The chain combines TRBV20-1 with TRBJ1-2, with a tentative D call TRBD1 (5 bases). CDR3: CSAAHPGTYGYTF. CDR3 in DNA: TGCAGTGCGGCTCATCCAGGGACCTATGGCTACACCTTC.